This entry describes one T cell receptor (beta chain). Profiled with immunoSEQ multiplex PCR; TCRdb holds only in-frame clones, not every one. Of about 130,000 clones listed, around nine tenths are singletons. These data belong to a study of T cell responses to AZD1222 COVID-19 vaccine. The CDR3 covers 16 residues. Germline-derived CDR1 and CDR2 are SGHRS and YFSETQ. The J segment lost 10 bases and the V segment lost 4 bases, leaving 12 bases of the junction unmatched. This clonotype was sampled from an adult in good health. The rearrangement joins TRBV5-1 to TRBJ1-6; 9 bases agree with TRBD1. The source material was peripheral blood, sampled on day 0 of AZD1222 vaccination. CDR3 coding DNA: TGCGCCAGCAGCCCGCGCCCGGGGACAGGGCGCTCACCCCTCCACTTT. Protein product: CASSPRPGTGRSPLHF. Filled out from reference TRBV5-1 and TRBJ1-6, the complete variable domain reads KAGVTQTPRYLIKTRGQQVTLSCSPISGHRSVSWYQQTPGQGLQFLFEYFSETQRNKGNFPGRFSGRQFSNSRSEMNVSTLELGDSALYLCASSPRPGTGRSPLHFGNGTRLTVT.